One and the same sample provided the 30 T cell receptor beta chains below, sequenced in a study of neurological immune-mediated disorders. MiXCR, run by TCRdb on the 5' RACE reads, gives a single entry per CDR3 protein. The sample lists under 60,000 distinct CDR3 sequences, under 13% occurring once. Sequencing was done on a sample of PBMCs. The source is a woman aged 40-49 years with HTLV-1-associated myelopathy (HAM/TSP).

This clonotype was counted ten times or more. The V call is TRBV16, the J call TRBJ1-2; D is undetermined. Germline CDR1 and CDR2: KGHSY and FQNENV. Trimming shortened V by 2 bases and J by 5 bases, and 6 bases separated the two germline ends. The CDR3 runs to 12 residues. CDR3 region: CASSQGVYGYTF. Here the CDR3 DNA reads TGTGCCAGCAGCCAAGGCGTGTATGGCTACACCTTC.

Ten or more counts support this clonotype. The rearrangement uses TRBV24-1 and TRBJ2-2; 8 nucleotides line up with TRBD2. Trimming took 9 bases from V and 4 from J; bases not matched to a gene: 3. This CDR3 comprises 13 residues. Germline V gene sequence: CDR1 KGHDR, CDR2 SFDVKD. CDR3 in DNA: TGTGCCACCCGGGAGGGCTCCACCGGGGAGCTGTTTTTT. It specifies CATREGSTGELFF.

The J gene is TRBJ2-1, the V gene TRBV18, with 13 nucleotides matching TRBD2. CDR1 and CDR2 from the germline V gene are KGHSH and LQKENI. The CDR3 extends over 18 amino acids. V shed 4 bases, J shed 5 bases, and the junction held 11 bases outside the gene matches. CDR3 bases: TGTGCCAGCTCACTAACGCGCTACGGGACTAGCGGGGACAATGAGCAGTTCTTC. This gives the protein CASSLTRYGTSGDNEQFF. Together with reference TRBV18 and TRBJ2-1, the CDR3 gives the full variable domain: NAGVMQNPRHLVRRRGQEARLRCSPMKGHSHVYWYRQLPEEGLKFMVYLQKENIIDESGMPKERFSAEFPKEGPSILRIQQVVRGDSAAYFCASSLTRYGTSGDNEQFFGPGTRLTVL.

The rearrangement joins TRBV18 to TRBJ1-5; 9 nucleotides line up with TRBD1. From germline, CDR1 is KGHSH and CDR2 LQKENI. V lost 3 bases, J lost 5 bases, and 2 bases stayed unmatched. The CDR3 consists of 14 residues. CDR3 sequence (DNA): TGTGCCAGCTCACCGGGACAGGGTTATCAGCCCCAGCATTTT. It specifies CASSPGQGYQPQHF. The variable domain in full, with the rest retrieved from reference TRBV18 and TRBJ1-5, is NAGVMQNPRHLVRRRGQEARLRCSPMKGHSHVYWYRQLPEEGLKFMVYLQKENIIDESGMPKERFSAEFPKEGPSILRIQQVVRGDSAAYFCASSPGQGYQPQHFGDGTRLSIL.

This clonotype came up many times. The chain combines TRBV7-9 with TRBJ2-7; perhaps TRBD2 as D (6 bases). Germline CDR1 reads SEHNR; CDR2 reads FQNEAQ (reference sequence). The CDR3 is 15 amino acids. Trimming left V 3 bases short and J 3 bases short, with 15 bases between. This CDR3 is CASSLAGTCFYEQYF. In DNA, the CDR3 is TGTGCCAGCAGCTTGGCCGGGACTTGCTTCTACGAGCAGTACTTC.

Comment on this clonotype: Since a much larger clone is just one base distant, this may be a read error. Since the CDR3 does not end with the conserved phenylalanine or tryptophan, this likely comes from a read error. This sequence joins TRBV12-3 or TRBV12-4 and TRBJ1-1; no reliable D call. V was shortened by 3 bases and J by 3 bases, with 8 bases between the two germline ends. The CDR3 has 13 residues. For the CDR3, the DNA is TGTGCCAGCAGTTTTGGGCAAGACACTGAAGCTTTCTCT. It is translated as CASSFGQDTEAFS.

This clonotype was recorded many times. V is TRBV20-1 and J is TRBJ1-2; D is unresolved. CDR3 size: 11 residues. Trimming took off 3 bases at V and 12 bases at J, with 14 bases between the two ends. CDR1 and CDR2 (germline): DFQATT, SNEGSKA (reference sequence). Here the CDR3 reads CSASYSAPHTF. The DNA of the CDR3 is TGCAGTGCTAGTTACAGCGCCCCTCACACCTTC.

This clonotype was seen repeatedly, ten times or more. The chain employs TRBV12-3 or TRBV12-4 and TRBJ1-2; no definite D call. V was shortened by 7 bases and J by 4 bases, with 19 bases between the two germline ends. The CDR3 extends over 15 amino acids. This CDR3 is CASTHETAPRYGYTF. In DNA form, the CDR3 reads TGTGCCAGCACCCACGAGACCGCTCCCCGCTATGGCTACACCTTC.

Many counts were recorded for this clonotype. V usage is TRBV27 and J usage is TRBJ1-4; no reliable D call. The CDR3 runs 13 residues. Germline V CDR1 and CDR2: MNHEY, SMNVEV (reference sequence). Trimming took 8 bases from V and 5 from J, leaving 12 bases between them. This CDR3 reads CASRPWVNEKLFF. As DNA, the CDR3 is TGTGCCAGCCGCCCTTGGGTAAATGAAAAACTGTTTTTT.

This clonotype occurred many times. The V gene is TRBV4-1, the J gene TRBJ2-2; tentative D call: TRBD2 (6 bases). V lost 4 bases and J lost 3, with 18 bases in between. The CDR3 loop spans 17 amino acids. The V gene's germline CDR1 is MGHRA and CDR2 YSYEKL. This chain's CDR3 is CASSRLATEYYTGELFF. The CDR3 DNA follows: TGCGCCAGCAGCCGTCTAGCGACCGAATACTACACCGGGGAGCTGTTTTTT.

Ten or more counts support this clonotype. The chain employs TRBV5-1 and TRBJ2-5; D assignment may be TRBD1 or TRBD2 (6 bases each). There are 15 residues in the CDR3. Trimming left V 2 bases short and J 1 base short, with 12 bases between. Germline values: CDR1 SGHRS, CDR2 YFSETQ. The CDR3 spells CASSFRRGTQETQYF. The DNA of the CDR3 is TGCGCCAGCAGCTTTCGGAGGGGGACCCAAGAGACCCAGTACTTC.

The sample holds many counts of this clonotype. V is TRBV7-2 and J is TRBJ1-3; no firm D call. The V and J ends lost 0 bases and 1 base respectively, with 4 bases between them. In germline, CDR1 is SGHTA, CDR2 FQGNSA. This CDR3 has 14 residues. CDR3 DNA sequence: TGTGCCAGCAGCTTAGCACCGTCTGGAAACACCATATATTTT. This sequence encodes CASSLAPSGNTIYF.

This clonotype was recorded at least ten times. This rearrangement joins TRBV21-1 to TRBJ1-2; whether TRBD1, the table's D call, matches the DNA was not checked. TRBV21-1 has pseudogene status. The CDR3 sequence is 10 residues long. The CDR3 reads CARGGHGYTF. The CDR3, as DNA: TGTGCCAGAGGAGGACACGGCTACACCTTC.

This clonotype was seen at least ten times. The V and J genes are TRBV9 and TRBJ2-3; the D gene is possibly TRBD1 (6 bases). Germline V lookup: CDR1 SGDLS, CDR2 YYNGEE. Trimming cost V 4 bases and J 2 bases, with 14 bases left between them. This CDR3 region has 15 residues. The CDR3 DNA follows: TGTGCCAGCAGCCCAACGACAGGCCTCACAGATACGCAGTATTTT. This codes for CASSPTTGLTDTQYF. Drawing the rest from reference TRBV9 and TRBJ2-3, the complete variable domain is DSGVTQTPKHLITATGQRVTLRCSPRSGDLSVYWYQQSLDQGLQFLIQYYNGEERAKGNILERFSAQQFPDLHSELNLSSLELGDSALYFCASSPTTGLTDTQYFGPGTRLTVL.

This clonotype was counted ten times or more. The J gene is TRBJ1-5, the V gene TRBV6-2 or TRBV6-3, with TRBD1 as a possible D gene (6 bases). CDR1 and CDR2 (germline): MNHEY, SVGEGT. This CDR3 is 14 amino acids long. Trimming pared 7 bases from V and 2 bases from J, leaving 12 bases between. The CDR3 bases are TGTGCCAGCAACCAGGGGCGAGGCAATCAGCCCCAGCATTTT. Translated: CASNQGRGNQPQHF.

This clonotype was seen at least ten times. The CDR3 DNA is TGCGCCAGCAGCTTCTTTAGCGACCGTGGGTATGGGACCCAGTACTTC. It translates to CASSFFSDRGYGTQYF. This sequence joins TRBV5-1 and TRBJ2-5; D may be TRBD2 (5 bases). Germline assignment: CDR1 SGHRS and CDR2 YFSETQ. The CDR3 totals 16 residues. V was shortened by 2 bases and J by 7 bases, with 21 bases between the two germline ends.

This clonotype showed up many times. This sequence joins TRBV11-2 and TRBJ2-7; D remains ambiguous. The CDR3 length is 14 residues. Germline lookup yields CDR1 SGHAT and CDR2 FQNNGV. Trimming removed 3 bases from V and 1 base from J, with 10 bases in between. DNA of the CDR3: TGTGCCAGCAGCTTGTCTCACGGGTCCTACGAGCAGTACTTC. The encoded protein is CASSLSHGSYEQYF.

This clonotype was seen at least ten times. The rearrangement links TRBV10-1 to TRBJ2-2, with a weak D call TRBD2 (6 bases). V was cut by 8 bases and J by 2 bases, with 12 bases left in between. Germline values: CDR1 WNHNN, CDR2 SYGVQD (reference sequence). The CDR3 has 14 residues. CDR3 in amino acids: CASRGNLNTGELFF. The DNA for the CDR3 is TGCGCCAGCCGGGGGAATCTAAACACCGGGGAGCTGTTTTTT.

The chain joins TRBV11-3 to TRBJ1-5, with 7 bases aligning to TRBD1. CDR3 size: 14 residues. Germline V gene lookup returns CDR1 SGHNT and CDR2 YENEEA. The V gene end was trimmed by 3 bases and the J gene end by 6 bases; junction bases not matched to a gene: 5. This chain's CDR3 is CASSFDRVAQPQHF. The CDR3 DNA follows: TGTGCCAGCAGCTTTGACAGGGTGGCTCAGCCCCAGCATTTT.

This clonotype was recorded at least ten times. The rearrangement joins TRBV20-1 to TRBJ1-5; D may be TRBD1 (6 bases). V was clipped by 3 bases and J by 3 bases, with 21 bases between them. Germline V gene lookup returns CDR1 DFQATT and CDR2 SNEGSKA (reference sequence). This CDR3 comprises 17 residues. CDR3 loop: CSASRSFQTGNNQPQHF. CDR3 sequence (DNA): TGCAGTGCTAGTCGGTCGTTCCAGACAGGTAACAATCAGCCCCAGCATTTT.

This clonotype occurred many times. The V and J genes are TRBV7-2 and TRBJ2-7; TRBD1 aligns across 8 bases. The CDR3 has 14 amino acids. CDR1 and CDR2 from the germline V gene are SGHTA and FQGNSA. V gave up 3 bases and J gave up 5 bases; unmatched junction bases: 6. CDR3 sequence (DNA): TGTGCCAGCAGCTTCCAGGGGGCCGGGCACGAGCAGTACTTC. Translating gives CASSFQGAGHEQYF. The variable domain in full, completed from reference TRBV7-2 and TRBJ2-7, reads GAGVSQSPSNKVTEKGKDVELRCDPISGHTALYWYRQSLGQGLEFLIYFQGNSAPDKSGLPSDRFSAERTGGSVSTLTIQRTQQEDSAVYLCASSFQGAGHEQYFGPGTRLTVT.

This clonotype has ten or more counts. This sequence joins TRBV7-6 and TRBJ1-1, with D unresolved. The CDR3 has 14 residues. CDR1 is SGHVS, CDR2 FNYEAQ, per germline. The germline V and J ends were trimmed by 2 bases and 1 base, with 8 bases remaining between them. The CDR3 spells CASSLLIGNTEAFF. CDR3 in DNA: TGTGCCAGCAGCTTATTAATTGGGAACACTGAAGCTTTCTTT.

This clonotype was observed many times. This chain joins TRBV29-1 and TRBJ2-2; 7 bases fit TRBD1. V gave up 4 bases and J gave up 0 bases; unmatched junction bases: 5. The length of the CDR3 is 15 residues. CDR1 and CDR2 from the germline V gene are SQVTM and ANQGSEA. In nucleotides, the CDR3 is TGCAGCGTTGCTCCGGGACAGCCGAACACCGGGGAGCTGTTTTTT. The encoded protein is CSVAPGQPNTGELFF.

This clonotype was seen repeatedly, ten times or more. The chain links TRBV29-1 to TRBJ2-7; 7 positions agree with TRBD2. Trimming at V came to 4 bases and at J to 2 bases, leaving 11 bases not matched to a gene. This CDR3 contains 15 residues. Germline lookup yields CDR1 SQVTM and CDR2 ANQGSEA. The CDR3 reads CSVVSFGTTTYEQYF. DNA of the CDR3: TGCAGCGTTGTCAGTTTCGGGACTACAACCTACGAGCAGTACTTC.

This clonotype was recorded at least ten times. The chain links TRBV7-2 to TRBJ2-3, with TRBD2 matching over 10 bases. The CDR3 extends over 18 amino acids. Germline CDR1 reads SGHTA; CDR2 reads FQGNSA. After removal of 2 bases from V and 3 bases from J, the junction contained 11 bases not matched to a gene. The DNA for the CDR3 is TGTGCCAGCAGCTTAAGTCGGAAGCGGGGGGGCCGGACAGATACGCAGTATTTT. This translates into CASSLSRKRGGRTDTQYF.

The table lists this clonotype with many counts. V is TRBV27 and J is TRBJ1-5; no clear D gene. The V and J ends lost 0 bases and 6 bases respectively, with 6 bases between them. The length of the CDR3 is 13 residues. Per germline, CDR1 MNHEY and CDR2 SMNVEV (reference sequence). DNA for the CDR3: TGTGCCAGCAGTTTATCAGTTGTTCAGCCCCAGCATTTT. Amino acids: CASSLSVVQPQHF.

This clonotype was recorded at least ten times. The genes are TRBV24-1 and TRBJ2-1; 7 bases line up with TRBD1. Looked up from germline, CDR1 is KGHDR and CDR2 is SFDVKD. CDR3 size: 14 residues. Unmatched junction bases numbered 5, after V lost 4 bases and J lost 6 bases. CDR3 sequence reads: CATSDTGQRNEQFF. The CDR3 DNA reads as TGTGCCACCAGTGACACGGGACAGCGCAATGAGCAGTTCTTC.

This clonotype has a count of ten or more. V usage is TRBV5-5 and J usage is TRBJ2-7, with D possibly called TRBD1 or TRBD2 (5 bases each). CDR3 length: 15 residues. The germline gives CDR1 SGHKS, CDR2 YYEKEE (reference sequence). V lost 3 bases, J lost 4 bases, and 17 bases lay in between. The CDR3 DNA reads TGTGCCAGCAGCTCACGTCCGGGACGGGATTACGAGCAGTACTTC. Its protein is CASSSRPGRDYEQYF. Full variable domain (outside the CDR3, taken from reference TRBV5-5 and TRBJ2-7): DAGVTQSPTHLIKTRGQQVTLRCSPISGHKSVSWYQQVLGQGPQFIFQYYEKEERGRGNFPDRFSARQFPNYSSELNVNALLLGDSALYLCASSSRPGRDYEQYFGPGTRLTVT.

With respect to this clonotype: This may be a read error: a much more frequent sequence differs by one nucleotide. The gene calls are TRBV20-1 and TRBJ2-3; D perhaps matches TRBD2 (6 bases). CDR3 length equals 15 residues. Germline V CDR1 and CDR2: DFQATT, SNEGSKA (reference sequence). CDR3: CSATWRVTFTDMQYF. The CDR3 nucleotides read TGCAGTGCCACCTGGAGGGTGACCTTCACAGATATGCAGTATTTT.

This clonotype was seen at least ten times. The chain is built from TRBV20-1 and TRBJ2-5, with 9 nucleotides matching TRBD2. Per the germline V gene, CDR1 is DFQATT and CDR2 is SNEGSKA (reference sequence). This CDR3 comprises 17 residues. After removal of 0 bases from V and 5 bases from J, the junction contained 13 bases not matched to a gene. CDR3 protein: CSARDPAGRGGRETQYF. The CDR3 DNA sequence: TGCAGTGCTAGAGATCCAGCGGGGCGGGGGGGCCGGGAGACCCAGTACTTC.